This TCR beta chain was sequenced for a study of cytomegalovirus exposure and HLA in healthy donors (dated 2017 in TCRdb). Context from the whole study: According to an earlier analysis of several hundred of the donors, 150 million to 200 million T cells yielded roughly 110 million unique TCR beta sequences and about 300 Gb of sequence data. A handful of DR-DQ haplotypes were handled as single units for association and clustering because linkage in the cohort was strong. HLA typing included class I and class II loci at four-digit resolution. Across some 400 genotyped donors of the cohort, an average of approximately 240,000 unique TCR beta nucleotide sequences per donor were sequenced, and roughly 20% of those sequences were non-productive. Around 300 gigabases of sequencing data and 78 million or so unique TCR sequences were included in an early release covering roughly 700 HLA-typed donors. Donor age, sex, ethnicity and CMV serostatus were compiled alongside the repertoire data. The study profiled the T cell repertoires of about 720 subjects by immunosequencing and related them to cytomegalovirus serostatus. The study aimed to test whether signatures of past pathogen exposure could be identified by cataloging public T cell receptors. In addition to the first cohort of approximately 670 subjects, a separate validation cohort of approximately 120 different subjects was used. In a later genetic analysis, genome-wide SNP genotypes for about three fifths of the roughly 670 donors were used, and that subset was treated as a discovery cohort. In the later analysis, no new phenotypic data were used to find candidate immune exposures; instead, reliance was placed on TCR beta sequences and their occurrence across donors. The number of typed donors differed by locus: about 629-630 for A, B, C, DRB1 and DQB1; approximately 530 for DQA1; around 610 for DPA1; and around 450 for DPB1. To decide whether each TCR beta V gene segment behaved as functional or pseudogenic, an earlier analysis of fewer than 750 of the donors relied on high-throughput TCR beta sequencing. To study patterns of TCR occurrence, a later analysis re-analyzed previously published TCR beta repertoires from 600 to 750 donors and added high-resolution HLA genotyping. All discovery cohort repertoires had been generated on a single sequencing platform. The study combined high-throughput TCR immunosequencing, statistical association of individual TCRs with disease status, and machine learning to predict cytomegalovirus infection status. Of the approximately 370 genotyped donors, 70% to 90% were placed in the genetic ancestry cluster associated with self-reported Caucasian donors.

The V end loses 1 base and the J end loses 6 bases, and a stretch of 19 bases separates them. The CDR1 and CDR2 encoded by the germline V gene are SGHRS and YFSETQ. The CDR3 numbers 16 residues from cysteine through phenylalanine. Only the CDR3 portion is preserved as DNA: 48 bases, with reading frame beginning at the first base. The library was prepared using the immunoSEQ multiplex PCR assay. The multiplex PCR relied on a mix of 60 forward primers for TCR Vbeta segments and 13 reverse primers for TCR Jbeta segments. The CDR3 region of rearranged TCR beta genes was amplified from genomic DNA with a multiplex PCR assay. The Illumina HiSeq System was used to sequence the amplified TCR beta libraries as 87-base-pair reads. The paper's data handling went like this. A later analysis counted about 76 million unique TCR beta chains across the roughly 700 repertoires, and some 11 million of these chains were shared by at least two donors. A nearest-neighbor algorithm error-corrected the raw reads and collapsed the reads into unique sequences, merging closely related sequences to remove PCR and sequencing errors. CDR3 sequences were aligned to IMGT reference sequences to assign V, D and J gene segments. For a sequence to be retained, a match of at least six nucleotides to both a V gene segment and a J gene segment was required. Rearrangements were called productive when the CDR3 lacked stop codons and stayed in frame with V and J; all others were non-productive. CDR3 was defined by IMGT convention, running from the second conserved V-encoded cysteine to the conserved J-encoded phenylalanine. The earlier analysis of 500 to 750 of the donors excluded any sequence lacking an unambiguous match to a single V gene segment. In an earlier analysis of roughly 500 of the donors, V segments were called functional above 56.7% productive rearrangements and were called segregating when the between-donor standard deviation exceeded 5%. To diagnose cytomegalovirus status from the catalog of TCR beta chain sequences, a statistical classification framework was built. In a later analysis, V and J genes were assigned by comparing TCR nucleotide sequences against IMGT/GENE-DB human TR gene sequences. In a later analysis, CDR3 sequences and most-parsimonious VDJ recombination scenarios were assigned using the TCRdist pipeline. A later analysis defined each TCR beta chain by its CDR3 amino acid sequence plus V-gene family, and excluded reads lacking a unique V-gene family. In a later analysis, 500 to 650 highly shared, low-generation-probability nucleotide sequences were removed to address suspected cross-contamination and a sequencing artifact. In a later analysis, a clonal expansion index was calculated for each public chain from normalized within-repertoire ranks of inferred template counts. A later analysis computed generation probabilities with a VDJ recombination model fitted to out-of-frame rearrangements, and checked the results against IGoR. A later analysis scored TCR-TCR, TCR-HLA and TCR-CMV co-occurrence with hypergeometric tests, applying a repertoire-size bias correction to TCR pairs. To estimate false discovery rates, a later analysis permuted the HLA or CMV assignments 20 times. In a later analysis, co-occurring TCRs were grouped using DBSCAN, with TCRdist sequence similarity added in when clustering inside HLA-allele-positive subsets. Co-occurrence clustering excluded repertoires with fewer than 30,000 or more than 120,000 public chains, plus five with anomalous nucleotide sharing. Entries here come from immuneACCESS through TCRdb and include only in-frame sequences with V and J called. Some clones fail to appear in such tables; in the studies checked, an unresolved V gene covers under half of the shortfall, and the cause of the remainder is unknown. V and J calls and clone size come straight from that table; D and trimming were deduced from the DNA. The table for this sample lists roughly 150,000 clones; approximately 83% of them were counted only once. The top ten clones comprise roughly 1.5% of the sample.

Details on this clone: There is no known antigen for this receptor. Base-call qualities are not available, and no considerably larger clone is one nucleotide away.

The paper's findings and limits, for the study overall: For the cohort, immune exposure information was limited to CMV serostatus. A later genetic analysis associated a missense DCLRE1C variant with V-gene and J-gene trimming of TCR beta chains, and an independent cohort replicated the association. It was suggested by the authors that the approach could potentially be generalized to other disease states and immunological phenotypes. Linkage disequilibrium might explain the correlated functional status among segregating V segments, but an unknown experimental factor could not be ruled out. A further reported finding was that TCR beta sequences accurately predicted the HLA-A and HLA-B alleles for most subjects in the first cohort. A group of highly shared sequence variants was considered likely to be a technical artifact of the sequencing pipeline. In a later analysis, HLA-associated TCR beta chains showed more clonal expansion and lower generation probabilities than non-associated chains that were equally common. Some IMGT-functional V segments, including TRBV6-2 and TRBV6-3, could not be distinguished by the 87-base-pair reads and were therefore excluded. In vitro tests confirmed that a few of the cytomegalovirus-associated TCR beta chains recognize cytomegalovirus antigens. The study gave a list of 150 to 200 TCR beta chains associated with cytomegalovirus. A later analysis found that TCR association rates varied across HLA loci, with DRB1 alleles showing the most associated TCRs and HLA-C alleles the fewest. A later analysis reported that several top co-occurrence clusters appeared linked to parvovirus B19, influenza, CMV and Epstein-Barr virus. Because counts were too low, roughly 16 rarely observed V segments, including chromosome 9 orphons, were left out of the earlier analysis of 500 to 750 of the donors. In an earlier analysis of 587 of the donors, most TCR beta V segments appeared in productive rearrangements about 87% or about 30% of the time, broadly matching IMGT annotations. Most TCR sequences were seen in very few donors, while some public TCRs were found in many individuals. This cohort had only TCR beta chains sequenced, and the lack of alpha or paired-chain data limited which features could be detected. Cytomegalovirus status was reported to be diagnosed by the classifier with high specificity and sensitivity in both the original and validation cohorts. A later analysis associated around 16,000 TCR beta sequences with specific HLA alleles at a false discovery rate of 0.05. When HLA alleles, especially DR and DQ, strongly co-occurred, TCR associations were difficult to assign to individual alleles. Because HLA typing was unavailable for some donors at each locus, only the typed subset was used in association tests. The presence/absence analyses assumed that sequencing depth was roughly uniform across donors, and that assumption may not be true. According to a later analysis, most CMV-associated TCR beta chains appeared to be HLA-restricted, and the HLA associations seemed to be driven largely by CMV exposure. Compared with the 666-donor mean, donors in an Asian-associated ancestry cluster had fewer N-insertions in productive TCRs, according to a later genetic analysis.

The cohort comprised 550 to 700 healthy bone marrow donors. At the time of sampling, every cohort member was nominally healthy, though immune exposures that went unrecorded were likely present. The donor tested CMV seronegative, placing the donor among the approximately 400 seronegative members of the cohort. Each donor provided a peripheral blood sample, and peripheral blood mononuclear cells were used for TCR beta sequencing. Genomic DNA was extracted from the blood cell samples with the Qiagen DNeasy Blood Extraction Kit. The receptor chain draws on TRBV5-1 and TRBJ1-1; TRBD1 is a possible D gene, resting on 5 matching bases. The clonotype originates from a woman between 18 and 29 years old in good health and CMV-seronegative. The sample comprised PBMCs. The CDR3 reads CASSLYASQGDAEAFF. The sequenced DNA: TGCGCCAGCAGCTTGTATGCTAGTCAGGGTGACGCTGAAGCTTTCTTT.